This note documents a single TCR beta chain sequence. Its antigen remains unidentified. The entry originates in a study of OX40 agonist ivuxolimab in advanced cancers. The study's findings and limits: Compared with CD4+, CD8+ T cells on average had more expanded clones. Those patients achieving a partial response at 0.1-3.0 mg/kg showed among the lowest clonal expansion.

The germline V gene has CDR1 LNHDA and CDR2 SQIVND (reference sequence). The ends lost 6 bases at V and 5 bases at J; junction bases unmatched: 9. The CDR3 is 14 residues long. The table came from immunoSEQ multiplex PCR; TCRdb's copy has only in-frame clones and leaves some out. The table includes around 74,000 clones, over 75% detected once. The TCR comes from an adult with an advanced solid tumor such as melanoma, head and neck, liver or kidney cancer. This chain uses TRBV19 with TRBJ1-1; TRBD1 agrees at 7 bases. Sequenced material: CD4+ or CD8+ T cells sorted from blood, taken in a trial of the OX40 agonist ivuxolimab. The chain's CDR3 is CASRGGAWDTEAFF. The CDR3, as DNA: TGTGCCAGTAGAGGGGGCGCATGGGATACTGAAGCTTTCTTT.